This TCR beta chain appears in the sequencing data of a study of blood T cell repertoires in COVID-19. Across the whole study: T cells, B-cell-depleted T cells, or PBMCs provided the cDNA or gDNA that served as material.

In the authors' methods: Using reference gene primer amplification, nucleated cell counts were estimated. Profiling relied on immunoSEQ multiplex PCR, and the TCRdb table lists in-frame clones only, not all of them. The V and J calls and the clone size are those of that table, but D and trimming were determined from the DNA. The repertoire includes a few hundred thousand clones, around 92% of them detected once, and 5% to 7% sits in the top ten. J was trimmed by 1 base and V by 4 bases; bases with no gene match: 6. The germline CDR1 and CDR2 sequences are SQVTM and ANQGSEA. This CDR3 contains 14 residues.

The sample consisted of peripheral blood. The V and J genes are TRBV29-1 and TRBJ1-1; 7 bases are a match to TRBD1. The origin of this receptor is a man younger than 30 who had recovered from COVID-19. The CDR3 bases are TGCAGCGTTGTAAAGGGGGCCGGGAACACTGAAGCTTTCTTT. This encodes CSVVKGAGNTEAFF.